What follows are 19 T cell receptor beta chains derived from one specimen sequenced in a study of blood T cell repertoires in COVID-19. Sequenced by immunoSEQ multiplex PCR; TCRdb stores in-frame clones only, minus some. The sample consists of 200,000 to 300,000 clones, about nine tenths of them appearing once. The sample was PBMCs or T cells enriched from blood (not recorded which). The receptors derive from a woman aged 40-49 years with acute COVID-19.

This clone was seen only a few times. The rearrangement links TRBV4-3 to TRBJ2-2; 7 bases match TRBD2. Per germline, CDR1 LGHNA and CDR2 YSLEER. The CDR3 sequence is 15 residues long. J was trimmed by 5 bases and V by 2 bases; bases with no gene match: 5. Written as DNA, the CDR3 is TGCGCCAGCAGCCAACGCGGGAGTAGGACCGGGGAGCTGTTTTTT. Its protein product is CASSQRGSRTGELFF.

The gene calls are TRBV30 and TRBJ2-1, with 8 bases fitting TRBD2. V was clipped by 1 base and J by 8 bases; unmatched bases: 7. Germline CDR1 reads GTSNPN; CDR2 reads SVGIG (reference sequence). The CDR3 runs 14 residues. The CDR3 is CAWSGSGSTHEQFF. The CDR3 nucleotides read TGTGCCTGGAGTGGCAGCGGGAGTACGCATGAGCAGTTCTTC. Variable domain in full (rest from reference TRBV30 and TRBJ2-1): SQTIHQWPATLVQPVGSPLSLECTVEGTSNPNLYWYRQAAGRGLQLLFYSVGIGQISSEVPQNLSASRPQDRQFILSSKKLLLSDSGFYLCAWSGSGSTHEQFFGPGTRLTVL.

The chain has TRBV9 and TRBJ2-7; D remains ambiguous. V lost 4 bases and J 2 bases, leaving 13 bases between the germline ends. Germline CDR1 reads SGDLS; CDR2 reads YYNGEE. The CDR3 runs 14 residues. The CDR3 DNA reads as TGTGCCAGCAGCTCGGGTCCCAATGCCTACGAGCAGTACTTC. It codes for CASSSGPNAYEQYF.

This clone appeared a few times. The chain links TRBV2 to TRBJ2-5; D gene unclear. The germline V and J ends were trimmed by 2 bases and 4 bases, with 5 bases remaining between them. The CDR3 extends over 12 amino acids. Germline assignment: CDR1 SNHLY and CDR2 FYNNEI. This CDR3 is CASSELRETQYF. CDR3 coding DNA: TGTGCCAGCAGTGAATTGCGAGAGACCCAGTACTTC.

The chain uses TRBV28 and TRBJ2-1; tentatively, D is TRBD2 (5 bases). The CDR3 is made up of 14 amino acids. V was cut by 6 bases and J by 8 bases, with 17 bases left in between. CDR1 MDHEN and CDR2 SYDVKM come from the germline V gene. The CDR3 sequence: CASSSRTFQDEQFF. CDR3 nucleotides: TGTGCCAGCAGCTCAAGGACTTTTCAGGATGAGCAGTTCTTC.

V gene TRBV5-6 combines with J gene TRBJ2-5; 13 bases map to TRBD2. In germline, CDR1 is SGHDT, CDR2 YYEEEE. With 0 bases clipped from V and 0 bases from J, the junction kept 8 bases outside the gene matches. The CDR3 consists of 19 residues. The CDR3 nucleotides read TGTGCCAGCAGCTTGGTAACGGGACTAGCGGGATGGAACCAAGAGACCCAGTACTTC. This codes for CASSLVTGLAGWNQETQYF.

CDR3 protein: CASSANRDRGSYGYTF. The CDR3 DNA sequence: TGTGCCAGCAGCGCAAACCGGGACAGGGGCTCCTATGGCTACACCTTC. The J gene is TRBJ1-2, the V gene TRBV7-9; 10 bases map to TRBD1. J was trimmed by 4 bases and V by 5 bases; bases with no gene match: 10. The CDR3 is 16 residues long. CDR1 and CDR2 (germline): SEHNR, FQNEAQ (reference sequence). The full variable domain, completed using reference TRBV7-9 and TRBJ1-2, is DTGVSQNPRHKITKRGQNVTFRCDPISEHNRLYWYRQTLGQGPEFLTYFQNEAQLEKSRLLSDRFSAERPKGSFSTLEIQRTEQGDSAMYLCASSANRDRGSYGYTFGSGTRLTVV.

This clone showed up just once. This chain links TRBV19 with TRBJ2-1; 7 positions agree with TRBD1. The CDR3 is made up of 13 amino acids. After removal of 5 bases from V and 8 bases from J, the junction contained 6 bases not matched to a gene. Germline V gives CDR1 LNHDA, CDR2 SQIVND (reference sequence). This chain's CDR3 is CASSPWDSHEQFF. For the CDR3, the DNA is TGTGCCAGTAGTCCGTGGGACAGTCATGAGCAGTTCTTC.

In this sample, this clone turned up once. The same CDR3 also results from other DNA sequences found in this sample. The chain is built from TRBV27 and TRBJ2-5, with 12 bases aligning to TRBD1. CDR3 length: 15 amino acids. The germline V gene has CDR1 MNHEY and CDR2 SMNVEV (reference sequence). The V and J ends lost 5 bases and 5 bases, in that order; junction bases with no gene match: 6. The CDR3 DNA follows: TGTGCCAGCAGTCTGGGACAGGGGGCAGGCGAGACCCAGTACTTC. Its translation: CASSLGQGAGETQYF.

J is TRBJ1-2 and V is TRBV5-1; D is undetermined. V was clipped by 4 bases and J by 4 bases, with 14 bases between them. Germline loops: CDR1 SGHRS, CDR2 YFSETQ. CDR3 size: 14 residues. The DNA for the CDR3 is TGCGCCAGCAGCGCCGAGGGCGCCAGCTATGGCTACACCTTC. This translates into CASSAEGASYGYTF. Full variable domain (remainder filled in from reference TRBV5-1 and TRBJ1-2): KAGVTQTPRYLIKTRGQQVTLSCSPISGHRSVSWYQQTPGQGLQFLFEYFSETQRNKGNFPGRFSGRQFSNSRSEMNVSTLELGDSALYLCASSAEGASYGYTFGSGTRLTVV.

DNA of the CDR3: TGTGCCAGCAGCACCCCAGGGGGTGGTGGCTACACCTTC. Encoded protein: CASSTPGGGGYTF. This chain connects TRBV5-6 to TRBJ1-2; 7 bases are shared with TRBD1. This CDR3 is 13 amino acids long. The V gene end was trimmed by 4 bases and the J gene end by 7 bases; junction bases not matched to a gene: 7. In germline, CDR1 is SGHDT, CDR2 YYEEEE.

The chain carries TRBV19 and TRBJ2-3; D may be TRBD2 (6 bases). V was trimmed by 5 bases and J by 5 bases, leaving 20 bases between them. The CDR3 is 16 amino acids. Germline-derived CDR1 and CDR2 are LNHDA and SQIVND (reference sequence). The CDR3 DNA reads TGTGCCAGTAGTTCTTTCCGCGGGATAGCAAGAGATACGCAGTATTTT. Its protein is CASSSFRGIARDTQYF.

The chain has TRBV10-3 and TRBJ1-1; 9 bases are shared with TRBD1. Trimming took 11 bases from V and 0 from J; bases not matched to a gene: 22. CDR3 length: 19 amino acids. Germline CDR1 reads ENHRY; CDR2 reads SYGVKD. The CDR3 sequence is CASQPGTGKGLPMNTEAFF. The CDR3 DNA reads as TGTGCCTCTCAGCCCGGGACAGGGAAGGGATTACCCATGAACACTGAAGCTTTCTTT.

V is TRBV27 and J is TRBJ2-7; 7 bases align to TRBD1. The CDR3 runs 14 residues. Unmatched junction bases numbered 7, after V lost 6 bases and J lost 2 bases. Germline-derived CDR1 and CDR2 are MNHEY and SMNVEV (reference sequence). Here the CDR3 reads CASSSTGYTYEQYF. The CDR3 DNA reads TGTGCCAGCAGCTCGACAGGGTATACCTACGAGCAGTACTTC.

This chain joins TRBV6-5 and TRBJ2-1; a possible D gene is TRBD2 (6 bases). With 5 bases removed from V and 9 bases from J, the gap between germline ends came to 11 bases. The CDR3 extends over 12 amino acids. Looked up from germline, CDR1 is MNHEY and CDR2 is SVGAGI. Here the CDR3 reads CASSTQEGEQFF. The CDR3 coding sequence is TGTGCCAGCAGTACTCAGGAGGGTGAGCAGTTCTTC.

The chain carries TRBV10-1 and TRBJ1-5; tentatively, D is TRBD1 (6 bases). V was clipped by 7 bases and J by 0 bases, with 16 bases between them. Germline values: CDR1 WNHNN, CDR2 SYGVQD (reference sequence). The CDR3 has 16 amino acids. CDR3 loop: CASTILRTASNQPQHF. Here the CDR3 DNA reads TGCGCCAGCACCATACTACGGACAGCTAGCAATCAGCCCCAGCATTTT.

The chain joins TRBV3-1 (or the pseudogene TRBV3-2) to TRBJ2-7; D unresolved. V gave up 1 base and J gave up 4 bases, with 8 bases separating them. The CDR3 sequence is 13 residues long. From germline, CDR1 is LGHDT and CDR2 YNNKEL (reference sequence). The CDR3 protein is CASSQAFQYEQYF. CDR3 nucleotide sequence: TGTGCCAGCAGCCAAGCTTTCCAGTACGAGCAGTACTTC.

The chain employs TRBV11-3 and TRBJ2-7; tentative D call: TRBD1 (6 bases). The CDR3 loop spans 13 amino acids. Germline loops: CDR1 SGHNT, CDR2 YENEEA. V was pared by 5 bases and J by 6 bases, with 14 bases between. CDR3 region: CASSSPDRTEQYF. The DNA of the CDR3 is TGTGCCAGCAGCAGCCCGGACAGAACCGAGCAGTACTTC. Based on the CDR3 plus reference TRBV11-3 and TRBJ2-7, the full variable domain is EAGVVQSPRYKIIEKKQPVAFWCNPISGHNTLYWYLQNLGQGPELLIRYENEEAVDDSQLPKDRFSAERLKGVDSTLKIQPAELGDSAVYLCASSSPDRTEQYFGPGTRLTVT.

This clone is a singleton in its sample. The chain employs TRBV28 and TRBJ2-5, with D possibly being TRBD2 (5 bases). V was shortened by 7 bases and J by 2 bases, with 8 bases between the two germline ends. From germline, CDR1 is MDHEN and CDR2 SYDVKM. This CDR3 has 12 residues. CDR3 sequence reads: CASKLDQETQYF. DNA of the CDR3: TGTGCCAGCAAACTAGATCAAGAGACCCAGTACTTC.